One sample yielded the 8 T cell receptor beta chains listed below, sequenced in a study of prognosis after radiotherapy for stage I lung cancer. Genomic DNA provided the template from which TCR beta CDR3 was amplified by two-round multiplex PCR. Primers specific to each TRBV and TRBJ gene were used in first-round PCR. TCRdb redid the calling of the multiplex PCR reads with MiXCR, one entry per CDR3 protein. The sample shows 11,000 to 15,000 distinct CDR3 sequences, 55% to 70% of them seen only once. The sample here was PBMCs, taken before or after stereotactic body radiation therapy (not recorded which). The receptors were sampled from a donor over 45 with non-small cell lung cancer.

The chain has TRBV3-1 and TRBJ1-1; D uncertain. The CDR3 length is 13 residues. Germline V CDR1 and CDR2: LGHDT, YNNKEL (reference sequence). Trimming took off 0 bases at V and 5 bases at J, with 7 bases between the two ends. The CDR3 here is CASSQESRTEAFF. The CDR3 nucleotides are TGTGCCAGCAGCCAAGAATCCAGGACTGAAGCTTTCTTT.

This clonotype was detected only a few times. The junction shows a germline mismatch at one end, possibly a read error. This rearrangement joins TRBV5-4 to TRBJ2-7, with TRBD2 matching over 11 bases. CDR1 SGHNT and CDR2 YYREEE come from the germline V gene (reference sequence). This CDR3 has 17 residues. CDR3: CASSFGLAGGFSCEQYF. The CDR3 DNA follows: TGTGCCAGCAGCTTTGGTCTAGCGGGAGGCTTTTCCTGCGAGCAGTACTTC.

The chain links TRBV18 to TRBJ2-5; 7 nucleotides match TRBD2. Germline CDR1 is KGHSH and CDR2 is LQKENI. Trimming at V came to 1 base and at J to 0 bases, leaving 11 bases not matched to a gene. CDR3 length: 18 amino acids. CDR3 loop: CASSPRRTGGGHQETQYF. The CDR3, as DNA: TGTGCCAGCTCACCACGAAGGACTGGCGGGGGACACCAAGAGACCCAGTACTTC.

The chain couples TRBV5-1 to TRBJ2-5; D is unclear. V dropped 7 bases and J dropped 5 bases, with 18 bases sitting between them. Germline loops: CDR1 SGHRS, CDR2 YFSETQ. The CDR3 sequence is 14 residues long. The chain's CDR3 is CASPGQSQVETQYF. The CDR3 nucleotides read TGCGCCAGCCCCGGGCAGAGCCAAGTGGAGACCCAGTACTTC.

This clonotype was found many times. The chain employs TRBV20-1 and TRBJ2-1, with a possible D match to TRBD2 (7 bases). Trimming removed 6 bases from V and 8 bases from J, with 20 bases in between. CDR1 and CDR2 from the germline V gene are DFQATT and SNEGSKA (reference sequence). The CDR3 is 14 amino acids. The CDR3 coding sequence is TGCAGTGCAGGGGGGGCGGGAGAGTCAGATGAGCAGTTCTTC. It translates to CSAGGAGESDEQFF.

A word on this clonotype: Given a far larger clone just one base away, this is likely a sequencing read error. The chain has TRBV14 and TRBJ2-5; D is uncertain. The J call may be in error: the DNA end matches TRBJ2-1 better. There are 14 residues in the CDR3. The germline CDR1 and CDR2 sequences are SGHDN and FVKESK. CDR3 DNA sequence: TGTGTCAGCAGCCAAGTTGGGTTTAGAAATGAGCAGTTCTTC. Translation: CVSSQVGFRNEQFF.

This chain links TRBV6-2 or TRBV6-3 with TRBJ2-1; 10 bases are shared with TRBD2. V shed 2 bases, J shed 4 bases, and the junction held 8 bases outside the gene matches. The CDR3 consists of 17 residues. Germline assignment: CDR1 MNHEY and CDR2 SVGEGT. The CDR3 spells CASSYGSGRSGYNEQFF. The CDR3 DNA sequence: TGTGCCAGCAGTTACGGTAGCGGGAGGTCCGGGTACAATGAGCAGTTCTTC.

CDR3 residues: CASSYDPLRGGNYEQYF. CDR3 coding DNA: TGTGCCAGCAGCTACGACCCGCTGCGCGGCGGCAACTACGAGCAGTACTTC. This chain joins TRBV7-8 and TRBJ2-7; the D is unclear. Germline lookup yields CDR1 SGHVS and CDR2 FQNEAQ. The CDR3 extends over 17 amino acids. Trimming removed 4 bases from V and 3 bases from J, with 22 bases in between.